This is a list of T cell receptor beta chains from one sample in a study of T cells in Graves' hyperthyroidism and ophthalmopathy. Each CDR3 protein gets one entry after TCRdb re-called the multiplex PCR reads with MiXCR. Of hundreds of thousands of distinct CDR3 sequences detected, roughly 20% appear once; the ten largest clones hold 15% to 20%. The source material was blood. The origin of the receptors is a woman aged 45-59 years with Graves' hyperthyroidism that later progressed to Graves' ophthalmopathy. The CDR3 runs from the conserved cysteine through the conserved F or W. Each record gives: clone size, V gene, D gene, J gene, CDR3 protein, CDR3 DNA. The D gene is left open where the match is weak. Expanded clones get a size class; other rows say once, few or many, or leave the size out.

.	TRBV7-9	.	TRBJ1-1	CASSLAPQDPSAAFF	TGTGCCAGCAGCTTAGCCCCTCAGGACCCCAGTGCCGCTTTCTTT
.	TRBV4-1	.	TRBJ2-7	CASSQVFGREYEQYF	TGCGCCAGCAGCCAAGTTTTTGGCCGGGAGTACGAGCAGTACTTC
many	TRBV19	.	TRBJ2-1	CASSLARDGRYNEQFF	TGTGCCAGTAGTCTCGCCCGGGACGGACGTTACAATGAGCAGTTCTTC
many	TRBV6-4	.	TRBJ2-3	CASSDSQGGTDTQYF	TGTGCCAGCAGTGACTCACAGGGAGGGACAGATACGCAGTATTTT
few	TRBV19	.	TRBJ1-2	CASGDVLNYGYTF	TGTGCCAGTGGGGACGTGCTAAACTATGGCTACACCTTC
many	TRBV18	TRBD2	TRBJ2-7	CASSPPSSSGTYEQYF	TGTGCCAGCTCACCACCGTCGTCTAGCGGAACTTACGAGCAGTACTTC
few	TRBV30	.	TRBJ1-5	CAWSVGPLVGSNQPQHF	TGTGCCTGGAGTGTAGGCCCTTTAGTAGGGAGCAATCAGCCCCAGCATTTT
few	TRBV29-1	.	TRBJ1-1	CSVGLLNTEAFF	TGCAGCGTTGGTTTACTGAACACTGAAGCTTTCTTT
many	TRBV11-3	TRBD1	TRBJ2-7	CASSNQAGTGNHEQYF	TGTGCCAGCAGCAACCAAGCCGGGACAGGGAACCACGAGCAGTACTTC
few	TRBV24-1	.	TRBJ2-7	CATSDSLGRERLYEQYF	TGTGCCACCAGTGATTCTCTCGGCCGGGAACGCCTTTACGAGCAGTACTTC
few	TRBV2	.	TRBJ1-5	CASNNAISNQPQHF	TGTGCCAGCAACAACGCAATTAGCAATCAGCCCCAGCATTTT
.	TRBV3-1	.	TRBJ2-1	CASSQGQGEQFF	TGTGCCAGCAGCCAAGGTCAGGGCGAGCAGTTCTTC
.	TRBV3-1	TRBD1	TRBJ2-1	CASSRDSLNNEQFF	TGTGCCAGCAGCCGGGACAGCCTCAACAATGAGCAGTTCTTC
many	TRBV19	.	TRBJ2-7	CASSISSGDEQYF	TGTGCCAGTAGTATTTCGTCAGGGGACGAGCAGTACTTC
many	TRBV7-9	TRBD1	TRBJ2-3	CASSRDPGQGAADTQYF	TGTGCCAGCAGCAGAGACCCGGGACAGGGGGCCGCAGATACGCAGTATTTT
many	TRBV12-3/TRBV12-4	.	TRBJ2-2	CASSYGTANTGELFF	TGTGCCAGCAGCTACGGGACGGCGAACACCGGGGAGCTGTTTTTT
many	TRBV11-2	TRBD2	TRBJ2-1	CASSVRLAGNNEQFF	TGTGCCAGCAGCGTCAGACTAGCGGGCAACAATGAGCAGTTCTTC
many	TRBV12-3/TRBV12-4	TRBD1	TRBJ2-1	CASSLEGQGADEQFF	TGTGCCAGCAGTTTAGAGGGGCAGGGGGCGGATGAGCAGTTCTTC
many	TRBV7-2	TRBD2	TRBJ2-3	CASSLNSGGAGTDTQYF	TGTGCCAGCAGCTTAAATAGCGGGGGGGCGGGCACAGATACGCAGTATTTT
many	TRBV5-1	.	TRBJ2-2	CASSLAGTNTGELFF	TGCGCCAGCAGCTTGGCGGGGACGAACACCGGGGAGCTGTTTTTT
.	TRBV12-3/TRBV12-4	TRBD2	TRBJ2-3	CASRYTGTSINTQYF	TGTGCCAGCAGGTATACCGGGACTAGTATAAATACGCAGTATTTT
many	TRBV12-3/TRBV12-4	.	TRBJ1-2	CAIQNRIDYGYTF	TGTGCGATTCAAAACAGGATAGACTATGGCTACACCTTC
.	TRBV5-6	.	TRBJ1-6	CASSLLRDNSPLHF	TGTGCCAGCAGCTTGCTCAGGGATAATTCACCCCTCCACTTT
few	TRBV5-1	.	TRBJ1-1	CASSWRGEDTEAFF	TGCGCCAGCAGCTGGCGGGGGGAGGACACTGAAGCTTTCTTT
many	TRBV18	.	TRBJ1-1	CASSPTGMGTEAFF	TGTGCCAGCTCCCCGACGGGGATGGGCACTGAAGCTTTCTTT
.	TRBV11-2	TRBD1	TRBJ1-2	CASAEGSGTGPGYTF	TGTGCCAGCGCCGAGGGCAGTGGGACAGGGCCTGGCTACACCTTC
.	TRBV29-1	.	TRBJ2-3	CSVVIGGHTQYF	TGCAGCGTTGTCATAGGAGGGCATACGCAGTATTTT
few	TRBV7-2	TRBD1	TRBJ1-1	CASSRGVVGAFF	TGTGCCAGCTCCAGGGGGGTTGTTGGCGCTTTCTTT
.	TRBV6-2/TRBV6-3	.	TRBJ1-1	CAADGENTEAFF	TGTGCCGCGGACGGGGAGAACACTGAAGCTTTCTTT
few	TRBV7-9	.	TRBJ2-2	CASSSKGVDTGELFF	TGTGCCAGCAGCTCCAAGGGGGTGGACACCGGGGAGCTGTTTTTT
few	TRBV2	TRBD1	TRBJ1-2	CASDQQGRTYGYTF	TGTGCCAGCGACCAACAGGGGCGGACCTATGGCTACACCTTC
.	TRBV6-1	.	TRBJ1-3	CAIKVTNSGNTIYF	TGTGCCATCAAGGTGACAAACTCTGGAAACACCATATATTTT
many	TRBV5-1	TRBD1	TRBJ2-1	CASSFGQGFYNEQFF	TGCGCCAGCAGCTTTGGACAGGGATTCTACAATGAGCAGTTCTTC
.	TRBV19	.	TRBJ2-1	CASSIDRGGPFYNEQFF	TGTGCCAGTAGTATAGATCGGGGCGGACCCTTCTACAATGAGCAGTTCTTC
.	TRBV7-3	.	TRBJ1-6	CASAVDRNSPLHF	TGTGCCAGCGCAGTTGACAGAAATTCACCCCTCCACTTT
few	TRBV7-9	.	TRBJ1-4	CASSEQGGVGGEKLFF	TGTGCCAGCAGCGAGCAGGGCGGGGTCGGAGGGGAAAAACTGTTTTTT
few	TRBV6-2/TRBV6-3	.	TRBJ2-5	CASSYSVDRPGETQYF	TGTGCCAGCAGTTACTCCGTCGACAGGCCGGGGGAGACCCAGTACTTC
.	TRBV2	.	TRBJ1-5	CASRGSQSNQSQHF	TGTGCCAGCAGGGGCTCTCAAAGCAATCAGTCCCAGCATTTT
many	TRBV5-1	TRBD1	TRBJ1-1	CASSWPTGGNTEAFF	TGCGCCAGCAGCTGGCCGACAGGGGGGAATACTGAAGCTTTCTTT
many	TRBV7-9	TRBD1	TRBJ2-1	CASSSGTGYNEQFF	TGTGCCAGCAGCTCTGGGACAGGATACAATGAGCAGTTCTTC
.	TRBV27	TRBD1	TRBJ2-1	CASTLQGAQPGSEQFF	TGTGCCAGCACCCTACAGGGGGCCCAGCCGGGGAGTGAGCAGTTCTTC
.	TRBV20-1	TRBD2	TRBJ2-5	CSALTSGLQETQYF	TGCAGTGCCCTGACTAGCGGGCTTCAAGAGACCCAGTACTTC
many	TRBV2	.	TRBJ2-1	CASSPGRQSSYNEQFF	TGTGCCAGCAGTCCCGGACGGCAGAGCTCCTACAATGAGCAGTTCTTC
.	TRBV20-1	.	TRBJ2-1	CSARDPRTSDNEQFF	TGCAGTGCTAGAGACCCACGGACAAGCGACAATGAGCAGTTCTTC
.	TRBV6-1	.	TRBJ2-1	CASSWQYNEQFF	TGTGCCAGCAGTTGGCAGTACAATGAGCAGTTCTTC
.	TRBV15	.	TRBJ2-2	CATSRFNTGELFF	TGTGCCACCAGCAGATTTAACACCGGGGAGCTGTTTTTT